The sample holds many counts of the clone carrying this T cell receptor (beta chain). Antigen specificity is unknown. The sample belongs to a study of T cell repertoires in cytomegalovirus infection. Study-wide background: Both a matching HLA type and CMV infection were indicated by public TCR beta signatures. Study observations and caveats: HLA-C-restricted CMV clonotypes gave the most frequent clonotype in two of eight donors.

Germline V gives CDR1 SGHAT, CDR2 FQDESV (reference sequence). V lost 4 bases, J lost 0 bases, and 16 bases lay in between. CDR3 size: 16 residues. TCRdb redid the calling of the reads with MiXCR, one entry per CDR3 protein. The sample holds approximately 500,000 distinct CDR3 sequences, 16% seen once. The V and J genes are TRBV11-1 and TRBJ2-7; D call uncertain. The sequenced sample was CD8+ T cells from PBMCs. The source of this sequence is a human donor in good health (CMV status not recorded). Some clones in this sample may be carry-over from other donors' samples. DNA of the CDR3: TGTGCCAGCAGCTCCGGGCCCAGTCTAAGCTCCTACGAGCAGTACTTC. Its protein is CASSSGPSLSSYEQYF.